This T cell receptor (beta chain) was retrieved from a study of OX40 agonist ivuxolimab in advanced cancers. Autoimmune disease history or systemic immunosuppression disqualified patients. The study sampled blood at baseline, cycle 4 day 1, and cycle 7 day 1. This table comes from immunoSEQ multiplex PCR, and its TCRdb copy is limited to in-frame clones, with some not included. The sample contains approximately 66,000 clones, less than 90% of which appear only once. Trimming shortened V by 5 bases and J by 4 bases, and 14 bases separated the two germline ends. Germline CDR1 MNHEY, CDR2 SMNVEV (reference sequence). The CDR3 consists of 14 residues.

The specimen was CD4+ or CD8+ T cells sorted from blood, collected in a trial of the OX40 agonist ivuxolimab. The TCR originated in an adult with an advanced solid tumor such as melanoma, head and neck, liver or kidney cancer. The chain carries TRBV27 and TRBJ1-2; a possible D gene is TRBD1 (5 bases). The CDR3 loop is CASSPTPGSYGYTF. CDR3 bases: TGTGCCAGCAGTCCGACCCCAGGGTCCTATGGCTACACCTTC.